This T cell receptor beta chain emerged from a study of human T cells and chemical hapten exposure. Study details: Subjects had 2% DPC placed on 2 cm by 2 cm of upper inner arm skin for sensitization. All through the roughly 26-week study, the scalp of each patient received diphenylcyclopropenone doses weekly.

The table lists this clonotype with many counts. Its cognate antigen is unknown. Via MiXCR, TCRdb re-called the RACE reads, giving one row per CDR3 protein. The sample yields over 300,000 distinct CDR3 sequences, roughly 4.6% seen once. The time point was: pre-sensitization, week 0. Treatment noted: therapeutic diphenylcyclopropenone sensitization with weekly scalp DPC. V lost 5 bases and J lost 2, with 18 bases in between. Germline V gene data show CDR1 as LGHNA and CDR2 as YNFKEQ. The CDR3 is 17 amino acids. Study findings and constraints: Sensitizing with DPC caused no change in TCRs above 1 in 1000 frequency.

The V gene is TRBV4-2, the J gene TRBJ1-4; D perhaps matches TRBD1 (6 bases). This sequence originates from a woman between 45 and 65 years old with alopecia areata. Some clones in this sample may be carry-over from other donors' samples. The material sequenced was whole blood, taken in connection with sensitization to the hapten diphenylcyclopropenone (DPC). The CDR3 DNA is TGTGCCAGCAGCGCTACCGGGACAAGGGCCACTAATGAAAAACTGTTTTTT. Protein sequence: CASSATGTRATNEKLFF.